The clone carrying this TCR beta chain was observed at least ten times. Its specificity is not known. This sample is drawn from a study of T cells in Graves' hyperthyroidism and ophthalmopathy. Study-wide results and limits: The blood repertoire included most of the expanded thyroid clonotypes above 0.001. By a 13 V-J model, ophthalmopathy was set apart from stable hyperthyroidism.

RNA transcripts gave rise to amplified TCR beta CDR3 regions. The TCR CDR3 first-round RT-PCR relied on the HTBI primer set. TCRdb ran MiXCR on the multiplex PCR reads and lists one entry per CDR3 protein. Here the sample spans under 700,000 distinct CDR3 sequences, approximately 15% being singletons. This CDR3 contains 14 residues. Trimming removed 5 bases from V and 4 bases from J, with 14 bases in between. For Graves' hyperthyroidism to be stable, ophthalmopathy could not progress within 18 months. PBMCs came from around 10 ml fresh peripheral blood. V is TRBV12-3 or TRBV12-4 and J is TRBJ1-2, with a weak D call TRBD1 (6 bases). This clonotype was obtained from a woman between 18 and 29 years old with Graves' hyperthyroidism. Input material: blood. In DNA, the CDR3 is TGTGCCAGCAGTAGCTACCAGGGGATCTATGGCTACACCTTC. This translates into CASSSYQGIYGYTF.